Described below is a single T cell receptor beta chain sequence and its context. Its antigen is currently unknown. The record originates from a study of Ad26.COV2.S vaccination and SARS-CoV-2 variants. Study-level findings and limits: Vaccine and placebo groups showed comparable non-spike TCR breadth. The TCR breadth and depth analyses may have produced an underestimate of total T cell responses. A substantial breadth of spike-specific CD8+ and CD4+ T cell responses after vaccination has been reported.

The CDR3 is made up of 14 amino acids. J gave up 6 bases and V 0 bases, and 1 base lay outside the gene matches. The V gene's germline CDR1 is SGHRS and CDR2 YFSETQ. TCRdb keeps only in-frame clones here, not all; method: immunoSEQ multiplex PCR. This sample carries 350,000 to 500,000 clones, 80% to 95% of them seen once, and the ten largest clones take about 4.1%. Treatment meaning: roughly 20 received Ad26.COV2.S at low or high dose, single or two shots; about five received placebo; per-sample allocation not given. On day 63 after the first injection, vaccine and placebo recipients gave samples. The vaccine antigen was prefusion-stabilized Wuhan SARS-CoV-2 spike.

The input for sequencing was peripheral blood, taken in a trial of Ad26.COV2.S vaccine versus placebo. This sequence was found in a person aged 18-65 years who received the Ad26.COV2.S COVID-19 vaccine or a placebo. V gene TRBV5-1 combines with J gene TRBJ2-7; 12 bases line up with TRBD1. The CDR3 region is CASSLEGQGAEQYF. The CDR3 nucleotides are TGCGCCAGCAGCTTGGAGGGACAGGGGGCCGAGCAGTACTTC.